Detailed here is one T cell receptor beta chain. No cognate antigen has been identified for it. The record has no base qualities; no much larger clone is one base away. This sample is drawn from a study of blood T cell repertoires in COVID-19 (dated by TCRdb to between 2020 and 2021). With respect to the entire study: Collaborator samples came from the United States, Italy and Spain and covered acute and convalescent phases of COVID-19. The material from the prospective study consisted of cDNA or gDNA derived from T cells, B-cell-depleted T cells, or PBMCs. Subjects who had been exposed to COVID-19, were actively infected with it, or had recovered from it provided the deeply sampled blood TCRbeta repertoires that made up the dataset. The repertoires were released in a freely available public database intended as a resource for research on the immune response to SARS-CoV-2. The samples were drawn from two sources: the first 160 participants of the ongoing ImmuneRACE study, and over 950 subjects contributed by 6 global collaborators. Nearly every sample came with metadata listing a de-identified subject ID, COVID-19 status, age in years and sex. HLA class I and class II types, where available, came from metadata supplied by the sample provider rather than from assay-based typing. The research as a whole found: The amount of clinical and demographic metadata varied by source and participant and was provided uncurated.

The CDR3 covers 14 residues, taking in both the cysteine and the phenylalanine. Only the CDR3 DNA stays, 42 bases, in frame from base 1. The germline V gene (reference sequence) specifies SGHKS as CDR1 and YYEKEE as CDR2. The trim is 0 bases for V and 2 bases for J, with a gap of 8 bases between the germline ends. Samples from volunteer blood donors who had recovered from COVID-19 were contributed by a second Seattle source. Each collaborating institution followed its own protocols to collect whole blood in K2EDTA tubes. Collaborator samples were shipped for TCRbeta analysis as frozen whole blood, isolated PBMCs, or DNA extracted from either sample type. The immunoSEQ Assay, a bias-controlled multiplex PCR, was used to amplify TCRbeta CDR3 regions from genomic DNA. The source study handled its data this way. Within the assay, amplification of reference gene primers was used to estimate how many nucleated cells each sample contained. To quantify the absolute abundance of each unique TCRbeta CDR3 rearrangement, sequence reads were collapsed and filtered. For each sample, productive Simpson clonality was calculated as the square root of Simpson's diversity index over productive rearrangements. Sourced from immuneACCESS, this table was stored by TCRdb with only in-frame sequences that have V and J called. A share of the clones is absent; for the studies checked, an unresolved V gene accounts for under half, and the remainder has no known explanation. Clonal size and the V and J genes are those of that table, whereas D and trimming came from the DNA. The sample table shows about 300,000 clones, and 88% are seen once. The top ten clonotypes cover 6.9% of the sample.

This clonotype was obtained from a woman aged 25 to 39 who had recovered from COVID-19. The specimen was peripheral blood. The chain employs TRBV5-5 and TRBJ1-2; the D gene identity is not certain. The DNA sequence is TGTGCCAGCAGCTTGGCAGGACTAAACTATGGCTACACCTTC. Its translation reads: CASSLAGLNYGYTF.